This T cell receptor beta chain was retrieved from a study of shared clonotypes between healthy human individuals. Study results and limitations: Clonotype sharing among the donors was expected to vary with sequencing depth.

Trimming took 0 bases from V and 2 from J, leaving 11 bases between them. Looked up from germline, CDR1 is SGHDT and CDR2 is YYEEEE. The CDR3 is made up of 16 amino acids. All participating donors were Caucasian adults from Nashville, Tennessee. Comments on this clone: Its target is unknown.

Authors' analysis steps: Without quality scores, immunoSEQ junctional reads could not be filtered like full-length reads. Profiled with immunoSEQ multiplex PCR; TCRdb holds only in-frame clones, not every one. That table furnishes V, J and clone size, whereas the DNA furnished D and trimming. The sample holds about 470,000 clones, 79% seen once. This chain uses TRBV5-6 with TRBJ2-2; no clear D gene. This sequence was found in a woman aged 40 to 50 in good health. Some clones in this sample may be carry-over from other donors' samples. The sequenced sample was PBMCs. CDR3 sequence (DNA): TGTGCCAGCAGCTTGGCCCTCCAAGACAACACCGGGGAGCTGTTTTTT. Translation: CASSLALQDNTGELFF.